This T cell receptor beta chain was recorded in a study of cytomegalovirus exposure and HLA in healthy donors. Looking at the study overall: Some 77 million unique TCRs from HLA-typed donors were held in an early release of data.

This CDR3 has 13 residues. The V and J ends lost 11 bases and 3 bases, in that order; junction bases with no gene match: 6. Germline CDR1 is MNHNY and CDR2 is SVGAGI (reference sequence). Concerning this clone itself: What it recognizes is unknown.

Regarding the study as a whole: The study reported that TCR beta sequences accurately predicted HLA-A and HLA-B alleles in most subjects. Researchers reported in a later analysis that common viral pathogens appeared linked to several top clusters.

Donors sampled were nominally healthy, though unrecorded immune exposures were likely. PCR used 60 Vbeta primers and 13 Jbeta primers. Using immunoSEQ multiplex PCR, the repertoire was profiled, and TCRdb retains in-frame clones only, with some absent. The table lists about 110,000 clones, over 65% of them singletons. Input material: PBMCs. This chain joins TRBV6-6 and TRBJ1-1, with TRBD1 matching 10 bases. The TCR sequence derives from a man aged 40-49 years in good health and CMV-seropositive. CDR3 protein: CAAKDRGDTEAFF. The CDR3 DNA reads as TGTGCCGCGAAGGACAGGGGGGACACTGAAGCTTTCTTT.